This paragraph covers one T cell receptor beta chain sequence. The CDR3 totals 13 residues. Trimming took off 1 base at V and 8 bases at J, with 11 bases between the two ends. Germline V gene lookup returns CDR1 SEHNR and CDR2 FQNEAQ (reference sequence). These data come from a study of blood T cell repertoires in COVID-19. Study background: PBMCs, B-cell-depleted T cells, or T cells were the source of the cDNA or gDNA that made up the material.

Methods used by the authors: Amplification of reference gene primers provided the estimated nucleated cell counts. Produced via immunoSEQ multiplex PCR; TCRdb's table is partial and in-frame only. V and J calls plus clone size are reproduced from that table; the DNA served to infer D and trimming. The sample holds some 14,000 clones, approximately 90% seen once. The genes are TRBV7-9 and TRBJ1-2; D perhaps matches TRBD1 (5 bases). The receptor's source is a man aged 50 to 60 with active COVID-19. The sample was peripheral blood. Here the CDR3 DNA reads TGTGCCAGCAGCTTAGGGCAGGGAGGCGGCTACACCTTC. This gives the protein CASSLGQGGGYTF.